These 20 T cell receptor beta chains came from one sample sequenced in a study of T cell responses to AZD1222 COVID-19 vaccine. Here immunoSEQ multiplex PCR was the method, and the copy in TCRdb shows in-frame clones only, minus some. The sample lists some 150,000 clones; around 91% were seen once. Sequencing was performed on peripheral blood, taken on day 0 of AZD1222 vaccination. The source is an adult in good health.

This sequence joins TRBV7-8 and TRBJ2-3, with a possible D match to TRBD2 (6 bases). From germline, CDR1 is SGHVS and CDR2 FQNEAQ. This CDR3 region has 15 residues. Trimming left V 5 bases short and J 1 base short, with 13 bases between. The CDR3 nucleotides are TGTGCCAGCAGCCCAACCTCGGGGGGCACAGATACGCAGTATTTT. This encodes CASSPTSGGTDTQYF.

The chain uses TRBV27 and TRBJ2-2; TRBD1 matches at 7 bases. The junction had 8 bases not matched to a gene; V was cut back by 6 bases and J by 4 bases. The CDR3 loop spans 15 amino acids. Germline-derived CDR1 and CDR2 are MNHEY and SMNVEV (reference sequence). In DNA, the CDR3 is TGTGCCAGCAGCTACGAACCAGGGGGCACCGGGGAGCTGTTTTTT. Amino acid sequence: CASSYEPGGTGELFF.

This chain links TRBV7-9 with TRBJ1-6, with 8 positions matching TRBD1. This CDR3 contains 15 residues. Germline CDR1 and CDR2: SEHNR and FQNEAQ (reference sequence). Trimming took 5 bases from V and 9 from J; bases not matched to a gene: 9. Here the CDR3 reads CASSERTGLGSPLHF. CDR3 sequence (DNA): TGTGCCAGCAGCGAACGGACAGGGCTAGGTTCACCCCTCCACTTT.

The chain couples TRBV9 to TRBJ1-4; 7 bases line up with TRBD1. The CDR3 runs to 15 residues. J was trimmed by 11 bases and V by 3 bases; bases with no gene match: 13. Germline CDR1 is SGDLS and CDR2 is YYNGEE. CDR3: CASSARTGPSTKLFF. CDR3 coding DNA: TGTGCCAGCAGCGCCCGGACAGGACCCTCCACTAAACTGTTTTTT.

The rearrangement uses TRBV2 and TRBJ2-3; TRBD1 might be the D (6 bases). V shed 6 bases and J shed 5 bases, with 15 bases lying between them. This CDR3 has 14 residues. Germline V lookup: CDR1 SNHLY, CDR2 FYNNEI. The CDR3: CASRINRVLDTQYF. Here the CDR3 DNA reads TGTGCCAGCAGGATCAACAGGGTTTTAGATACGCAGTATTTT.

The chain combines TRBV10-3 with TRBJ2-2; D is unresolved. CDR1 is ENHRY and CDR2 is SYGVKD in the germline V gene. The CDR3 spans 16 residues. V was pared by 2 bases and J by 4 bases, with 14 bases between. The CDR3 here is CAISEEMEARTGELFF. The CDR3 DNA reads as TGTGCCATCAGTGAGGAAATGGAAGCGCGCACCGGGGAGCTGTTTTTT.

The V gene is TRBV28, the J gene TRBJ2-7; 13 bases fit TRBD2. The CDR3 extends over 14 amino acids. V was clipped by 3 bases and J by 4 bases; unmatched bases: 0. Looked up from germline, CDR1 is MDHEN and CDR2 is SYDVKM. The CDR3 DNA is TGTGCCAGCAGTTTGGGACTAGCGGGGTACGAGCAGTACTTC. Translated, it gives CASSLGLAGYEQYF.

The rearrangement joins TRBV18 to TRBJ1-1; 7 bases match TRBD1. Germline values: CDR1 KGHSH, CDR2 LQKENI. Trimming removed 3 bases from V and 11 bases from J; junction bases left unmatched: 12. The CDR3 extends over 14 amino acids. DNA for the CDR3: TGTGCCAGCTCACCCAGGGGGGCCAAGGTGTCGGCTTTCTTT. Translated, it gives CASSPRGAKVSAFF.

This clone is a singleton in its sample. For the CDR3, the DNA is TGTGCCAGCAGCCTGGGACTAGCGGGGTCTAACGAGCAGTACTTC. Translation gives CASSLGLAGSNEQYF. The chain links TRBV4-2 to TRBJ2-7; 13 nucleotides line up with TRBD2. CDR1 and CDR2 from the germline V gene are LGHNA and YNFKEQ. The J segment lost 5 bases and the V segment lost 4 bases, leaving 5 bases of the junction unmatched. The CDR3 covers 15 residues.

This sequence joins TRBV29-1 and TRBJ2-2; D is undetermined. This CDR3 has 13 residues. The V and J ends lost 0 bases and 5 bases respectively, with 7 bases between them. CDR1 and CDR2 (germline): SQVTM, ANQGSEA. The CDR3: CSVEDSRTGELFF. The CDR3 nucleotides read TGCAGCGTTGAAGATAGTAGGACCGGGGAGCTGTTTTTT.

V usage is TRBV30 and J usage is TRBJ2-3; 7 bases are shared with TRBD1. Trimming cost V 1 base and J 4 bases; bases outside gene matches: 5. This CDR3 comprises 14 residues. Germline V gene sequence: CDR1 GTSNPN, CDR2 SVGIG (reference sequence). CDR3 DNA sequence: TGTGCCTGGAGTGAGGGGGCGGCTGCAGATACGCAGTATTTT. It encodes CAWSEGAAADTQYF.

This chain connects TRBV7-6 to TRBJ1-3; TRBD1 might be the D (6 bases). Germline assignment: CDR1 SGHVS and CDR2 FNYEAQ. The length of the CDR3 is 17 residues. The V end was cut by 3 bases, the J end by 0 bases, with 15 bases between. The CDR3 nucleotides read TGTGCCAGCAGCTTCACGACAGGCACATCCTCTGGAAACACCATATATTTT. Its protein product is CASSFTTGTSSGNTIYF.

The CDR3 protein is CASSDYLNNEQFF. The CDR3 coding sequence is TGTGCCAGCAGTGACTACCTAAACAATGAGCAGTTCTTC. The V call is TRBV6-4, the J call TRBJ2-1, with unresolved D. Germline V gene sequence: CDR1 MRHNA, CDR2 SNTAGT. The length of the CDR3 is 13 residues. Trimming stripped 1 base from V and 5 bases from J, with 6 bases between.

This clone was observed once. V gene TRBV6-5 combines with J gene TRBJ2-3; possibly TRBD2 for D (5 bases). CDR1 is MNHEY and CDR2 is SVGAGI in the germline V gene. The CDR3 covers 15 residues. V shed 3 bases and J shed 2 bases, with 12 bases lying between them. The CDR3 protein is CASSYRGESTDTQYF. CDR3 DNA: TGTGCCAGCAGTTATCGGGGAGAGTCCACAGATACGCAGTATTTT.

This chain joins TRBV6-5 and TRBJ2-7; either TRBD1 or TRBD2 may fit D (6 bases each). V lost 7 bases and J lost 3, with 16 bases in between. Looked up from germline, CDR1 is MNHEY and CDR2 is SVGAGI. The CDR3 sequence is 14 residues long. This CDR3 reads CASTFPGAGYEQYF. DNA of the CDR3: TGTGCCAGCACTTTCCCGGGGGCTGGCTACGAGCAGTACTTC.

J is TRBJ1-3 and V is TRBV4-1, with D unresolved. CDR1 and CDR2 from the germline V gene are MGHRA and YSYEKL. CDR3 length: 16 residues. V lost 0 bases to trimming and J lost 1 base, with 10 bases between them. The CDR3 here is CASSQEGGRSGNTIYF. The CDR3 nucleotides are TGCGCCAGCAGCCAAGAGGGTGGCAGGTCTGGAAACACCATATATTTT.

The DNA of the CDR3 is TGTGCCAGCAGCGTAGCTAGCGGTGCGAACACCGGGGAGCTGTTTTTT. This codes for CASSVASGANTGELFF. J is TRBJ2-2 and V is TRBV9; 7 bases match TRBD2. Germline V gene sequence: CDR1 SGDLS, CDR2 YYNGEE. Trimming removed 0 bases from V and 0 bases from J; junction bases left unmatched: 2. CDR3 size: 16 residues.

The genes are TRBV19 and TRBJ2-1; D remains unclear. The germline V gene encodes CDR1 LNHDA and CDR2 SQIVND (reference sequence). CDR3 length equals 12 residues. V was shortened by 8 bases and J by 5 bases, with 10 bases between the two germline ends. CDR3 coding DNA: TGTGCCAGTTCCGGTCTGGACAATGAGCAGTTCTTC. Its protein is CASSGLDNEQFF.

CDR3 coding DNA: TGTGCCAGCAGTTTGGCCTCCCCGGGCAATGAGCAGTTCTTC. Protein: CASSLASPGNEQFF. The V gene is TRBV28, the J gene TRBJ2-1; D uncertain. This CDR3 comprises 14 residues. V was pared by 3 bases and J by 6 bases, with 12 bases between. The germline gives CDR1 MDHEN, CDR2 SYDVKM.

The rearrangement uses TRBV9 and TRBJ1-1; tentative D call: TRBD1 (5 bases). V was trimmed by 4 bases and J by 4 bases, leaving 14 bases between them. The CDR3 length is 14 residues. Germline V gives CDR1 SGDLS, CDR2 YYNGEE. The CDR3 reads CASSTSGLGTEAFF. The CDR3 DNA reads as TGTGCCAGCAGCACTTCAGGGTTGGGCACTGAAGCTTTCTTT.